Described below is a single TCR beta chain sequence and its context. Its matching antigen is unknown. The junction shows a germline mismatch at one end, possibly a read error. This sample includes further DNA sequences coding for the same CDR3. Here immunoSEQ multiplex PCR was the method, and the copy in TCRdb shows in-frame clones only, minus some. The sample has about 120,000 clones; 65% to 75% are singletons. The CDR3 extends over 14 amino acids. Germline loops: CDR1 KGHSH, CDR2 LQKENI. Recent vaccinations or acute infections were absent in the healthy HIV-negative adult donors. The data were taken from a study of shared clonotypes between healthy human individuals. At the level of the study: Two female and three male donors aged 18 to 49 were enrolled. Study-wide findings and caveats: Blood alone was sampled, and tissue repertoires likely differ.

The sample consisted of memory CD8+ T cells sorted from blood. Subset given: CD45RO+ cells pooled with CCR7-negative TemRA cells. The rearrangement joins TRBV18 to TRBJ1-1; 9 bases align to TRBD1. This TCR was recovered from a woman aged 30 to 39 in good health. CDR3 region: CASSPQGANTEAFF. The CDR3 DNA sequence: TGTGCCAGCTCGCCACAGGGGGCGAACACTGAAGCTTTCTTT.